A selection of T cell receptor beta chains follows, all from one sample in a study of cytomegalovirus exposure and HLA in healthy donors. Assay: immunoSEQ multiplex PCR; the TCRdb copy retains only in-frame clones and omits some. The table lists 200,000 to 250,000 clones, 70% to 90% of them singletons, with 0.2% to 0.3% in the top ten. The sample consisted of PBMCs. Every receptor here comes from a girl aged 2 to 10 in good health and CMV-seronegative. Both conserved end residues are part of each CDR3. A D gene is named only where the DNA matches it firmly. Expanded clones get a size class; other rows say once, few or many, or leave the size out.

j_call,clone_size,d_call,v_call,cdr3_aa,cdr3_nt
TRBJ2-7,NA,NA,TRBV4-2,CASSQVGTSSSYEQYF,TGTGCCAGCAGCCAAGTGGGGACATCGAGCTCCTACGAGCAGTACTTC
TRBJ2-1,NA,NA,TRBV5-1,CASSLMEPRGNEQFF,TGCGCCAGCAGCTTGATGGAGCCCCGCGGGAATGAGCAGTTCTTC
TRBJ1-1,few,TRBD1,TRBV2,CASRYRGLNTEAFF,TGTGCCAGCAGATACAGGGGGCTTAACACTGAAGCTTTCTTT
TRBJ2-5,NA,TRBD2,TRBV9,CASSAAAGLAGETQYF,TGTGCCAGCAGCGCGGCCGCGGGACTAGCGGGAGAGACCCAGTACTTC
TRBJ1-2,NA,NA,TRBV10-3,CAISEKGNYGYTF,TGTGCCATCAGTGAAAAGGGGAACTATGGCTACACCTTC
TRBJ2-3,NA,NA,TRBV11-2,CASSSRTVSADTQYF,TGTGCCAGCAGCTCCCGGACTGTCTCGGCGGATACGCAGTATTTT
TRBJ2-7,NA,TRBD2,TRBV6-6,CASSRDYQIPSYEQYF,TGTGCCAGCAGCCGGGACTACCAGATACCCTCCTACGAGCAGTACTTC
TRBJ2-5,NA,TRBD2,TRBV6-5,CASSYSAGGPETQYF,TGTGCCAGCAGTTACTCAGCGGGAGGGCCAGAGACCCAGTACTTC
TRBJ2-2,NA,NA,TRBV5-1,CASNDGWRAGELFF,TGCGCCAGCAACGATGGTTGGAGGGCCGGGGAGCTGTTTTTT
TRBJ2-6,NA,NA,TRBV10-3,CAISESVAGANVLTF,TGTGCCATCAGTGAGTCAGTAGCTGGGGCCAACGTCCTGACTTTC
TRBJ1-5,NA,TRBD1,TRBV6-1,CASSARDRRYSNQPQHF,TGTGCCAGCAGTGCCAGGGACAGGCGTTATAGCAATCAGCCTCAGCATTTT
TRBJ1-4,NA,TRBD1,TRBV9,CASSGRQGREKLFF,TGTGCCAGCAGCGGTCGACAGGGGAGGGAAAAACTGTTTTTT
TRBJ2-1,NA,TRBD2,TRBV19,CASSWWTGTSGSEQFF,TGTGCCAGTAGTTGGTGGACGGGGACTAGCGGGAGCGAGCAGTTCTTC
TRBJ1-2,NA,TRBD1,TRBV30,CAWSGSRTGWAFHGYTF,TGTGCCTGGAGCGGTAGTCGGACAGGGTGGGCCTTCCATGGCTACACCTTC
TRBJ1-4,NA,TRBD1,TRBV7-6,CASSSQGPTPNEKLFF,TGTGCCAGCAGCTCACAGGGGCCGACACCTAATGAAAAACTGTTTTTT
TRBJ1-2,NA,NA,TRBV11-1,CASSRTPLLVSGQSDGYTF,TGTGCCAGCAGCCGGACACCTTTGTTGGTTTCAGGACAATCAGATGGCTACACCTTC
TRBJ2-5,NA,TRBD2,TRBV5-1,CASSFGLAGERQETQYF,TGCGCCAGCAGCTTTGGACTAGCGGGAGAGAGGCAAGAGACCCAGTACTTC
TRBJ2-3,NA,TRBD2,TRBV6-1,CASTRTSSSTDTQYF,TGTGCCAGCACCAGGACTAGTTCTAGCACAGATACGCAGTATTTT
TRBJ1-2,few,TRBD1,TRBV27,CASSLAGVQGLYYGYTF,TGTGCCAGCAGTCTAGCAGGGGTACAGGGGTTATACTATGGCTACACCTTC
TRBJ2-1,NA,NA,TRBV5-6,CASSLSGGANEQFF,TGTGCCAGCAGCTTGTCGGGGGGCGCGAATGAGCAGTTCTTC
TRBJ2-2,once,NA,TRBV10-2,CASSEAGSSGELFF,TGCGCCAGCAGTGAGGCGGGTTCGAGCGGGGAGCTGTTTTTT
TRBJ2-6,once,NA,TRBV6-1,CASSEARHPSGANVLTF,TGTGCCAGCAGTGAAGCTAGACACCCGTCTGGGGCCAACGTCCTGACTTTC
TRBJ1-6,NA,TRBD1,TRBV6-1,CASSNDRVNSPLHF,TGTGCCAGCAGTAACGACAGGGTTAATTCACCCCTCCACTTT
TRBJ1-1,NA,TRBD1,TRBV30,CAWSVDREVTEAFF,TGTGCCTGGAGTGTTGACAGGGAAGTAACTGAAGCTTTCTTT
TRBJ2-5,NA,NA,TRBV10-3,CAISAGGAAETQYF,TGTGCCATCAGCGCGGGCGGGGCCGCGGAGACCCAGTACTTC
TRBJ1-6,NA,NA,TRBV30,CAWSVLTAENSPLHF,TGTGCCTGGAGTGTCCTCACAGCTGAGAATTCACCCCTCCACTTT
TRBJ1-5,NA,NA,TRBV11-2,CASSPGGGGGQPQHF,TGTGCCAGCAGCCCCGGCGGGGGGGGAGGGCAGCCCCAGCATTTT
TRBJ2-1,NA,TRBD2,TRBV6-1,CASRRGAYSYNEQFF,TGTGCCAGCAGGCGGGGGGCCTACTCCTACAATGAGCAGTTCTTC
TRBJ2-1,NA,NA,TRBV29-1,CSVESQGRYNEQFF,TGCAGCGTTGAAAGTCAGGGGCGCTACAATGAGCAGTTCTTC
TRBJ1-2,NA,TRBD1,TRBV5-1,CASSSGGLDYGYTF,TGCGCCAGCAGCTCAGGGGGCTTGGACTATGGCTACACCTTC
TRBJ2-7,few,TRBD1,TRBV23-1,CASSRFTGAYEQYF,TGCGCCAGCAGTCGGTTTACAGGGGCCTACGAGCAGTACTTC
TRBJ2-3,NA,TRBD2,TRBV9,CASSVAGLAGTDTQYF,TGTGCCAGCAGCGTAGCCGGGCTAGCGGGCACAGATACGCAGTATTTT
TRBJ1-2,NA,TRBD1,TRBV5-4,CASSWDRGYYGYTF,TGTGCCAGCAGCTGGGACAGGGGGTACTATGGCTACACCTTC
TRBJ2-1,NA,NA,TRBV30,CACSSETYNEQFF,TGTGCCTGTTCTAGCGAGACCTACAATGAGCAGTTCTTC
TRBJ2-5,NA,TRBD2,TRBV30,CAWTLGLAGAETQYF,TGTGCCTGGACCCTGGGACTAGCGGGAGCAGAGACCCAGTACTTC
TRBJ2-7,few,TRBD2,TRBV18,CASSQGAGEEQYF,TGTGCCAGCTCACAAGGGGCGGGGGAAGAGCAGTACTTC
TRBJ1-1,NA,NA,TRBV27,CASRQTGLNTEAFF,TGTGCCAGCCGACAAACAGGGCTGAACACTGAAGCTTTCTTT
TRBJ2-1,NA,NA,TRBV5-1,CASEPGLTIPNEQFF,TGCGCCAGCGAACCCGGACTTACTATCCCCAATGAGCAGTTCTTC
TRBJ2-1,once,TRBD2,TRBV10-1,CASSAAWAGGPHEQFF,TGCGCCAGCAGTGCCGCTTGGGCGGGGGGGCCTCATGAGCAGTTCTTC
TRBJ2-7,NA,TRBD1,TRBV6-6,CASSFGTGAYEQYF,TGTGCCAGCAGTTTCGGGACAGGGGCCTACGAGCAGTACTTC
TRBJ1-5,NA,NA,TRBV5-5,CASSPDRSNQPQHF,TGTGCCAGCAGCCCAGACAGGTCCAATCAGCCCCAGCATTTT
TRBJ2-1,NA,NA,TRBV15,CATSRDPGSRRFF,TGTGCCACCAGCAGAGACCCCGGGTCCCGCAGGTTCTTC